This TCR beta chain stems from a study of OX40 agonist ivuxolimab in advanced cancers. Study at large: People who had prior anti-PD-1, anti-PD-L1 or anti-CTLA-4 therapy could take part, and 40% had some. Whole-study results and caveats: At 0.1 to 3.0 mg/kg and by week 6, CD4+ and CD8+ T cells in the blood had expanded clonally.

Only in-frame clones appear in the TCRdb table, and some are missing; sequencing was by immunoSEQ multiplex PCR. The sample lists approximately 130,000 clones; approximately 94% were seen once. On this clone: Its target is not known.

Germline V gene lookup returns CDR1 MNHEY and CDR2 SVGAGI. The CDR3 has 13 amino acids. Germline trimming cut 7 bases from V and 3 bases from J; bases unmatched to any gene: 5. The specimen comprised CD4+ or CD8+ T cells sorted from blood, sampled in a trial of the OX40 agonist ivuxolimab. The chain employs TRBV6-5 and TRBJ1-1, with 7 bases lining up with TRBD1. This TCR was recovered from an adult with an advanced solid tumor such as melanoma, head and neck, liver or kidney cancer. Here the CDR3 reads CASNSQGYTEAFF. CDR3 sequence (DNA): TGTGCCAGCAACTCACAGGGGTACACTGAAGCTTTCTTT.